The source of this TCR beta chain is a study of blood T cell repertoires in COVID-19. Losses at the gene ends were 3 bases for V and 7 bases for J; bases not matched to a gene: 11. This CDR3 comprises 15 residues. Germline V gene sequence: CDR1 SGDLS, CDR2 YYNGEE. Original handling: Counts of nucleated cells, estimated from reference gene primer amplification, were obtained. Some clones are missing from TCRdb's copy, which holds only in-frame ones; the method was immunoSEQ multiplex PCR. V and J calls and clone size are copied from that table; D and trimming were computed from the DNA. The data contain some 200,000 clones, approximately 80% of them singletons. This clone was picked up a small number of times.

The genes are TRBV9 and TRBJ1-1; 8 bases match TRBD1. The sequence was collected from a woman aged 35 to 49 who had recovered from COVID-19. Sequencing input: peripheral blood. As DNA, the CDR3 is TGTGCCAGCAGCGAATCCGGGGACAGGTACGATGAAGCTTTCTTT. Encoded protein: CASSESGDRYDEAFF.